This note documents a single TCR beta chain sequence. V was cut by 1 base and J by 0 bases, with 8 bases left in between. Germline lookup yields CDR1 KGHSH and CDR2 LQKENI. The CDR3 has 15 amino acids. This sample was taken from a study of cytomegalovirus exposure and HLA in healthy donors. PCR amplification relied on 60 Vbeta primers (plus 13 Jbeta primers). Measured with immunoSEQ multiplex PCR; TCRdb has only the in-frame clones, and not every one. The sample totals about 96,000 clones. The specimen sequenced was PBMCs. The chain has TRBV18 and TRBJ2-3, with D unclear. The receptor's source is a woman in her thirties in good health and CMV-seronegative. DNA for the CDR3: TGTGCCAGCTCACCACTACAGAACAGCACAGATACGCAGTATTTT. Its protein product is CASSPLQNSTDTQYF.